This T cell receptor beta chain is from a study of blood T cell repertoires in COVID-19. TCRdb's copy holds only in-frame clones and misses some; the assay was immunoSEQ multiplex PCR. This sample has some 240,000 clones, with over 70% found just once. The V end was cut by 10 bases, the J end by 4 bases, with 14 bases between. In germline, CDR1 is KGHSH, CDR2 LQKENI. This CDR3 contains 13 residues. Specimen: PBMCs or T cells enriched from blood (not recorded which). The chain uses TRBV18 and TRBJ1-5, with D maybe TRBD1 (5 bases). The source is a woman aged 40 to 49 who had been exposed to COVID-19. CDR3 in amino acids: CATGQGRNQPQHF. The CDR3 nucleotides read TGTGCCACCGGGCAGGGCAGAAATCAGCCCCAGCATTTT.